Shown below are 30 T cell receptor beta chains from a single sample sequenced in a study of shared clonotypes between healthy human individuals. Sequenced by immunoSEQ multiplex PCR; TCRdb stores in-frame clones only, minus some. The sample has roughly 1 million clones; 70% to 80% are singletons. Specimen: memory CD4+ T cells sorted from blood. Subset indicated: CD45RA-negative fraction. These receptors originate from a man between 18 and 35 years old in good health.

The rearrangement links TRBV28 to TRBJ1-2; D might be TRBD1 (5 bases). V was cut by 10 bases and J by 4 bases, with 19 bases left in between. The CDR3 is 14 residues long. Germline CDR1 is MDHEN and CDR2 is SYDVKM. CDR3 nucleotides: TGTGCCACCAGGGCCCTCCGAGCTAGCTATGGCTACACCTTC. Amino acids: CATRALRASYGYTF.

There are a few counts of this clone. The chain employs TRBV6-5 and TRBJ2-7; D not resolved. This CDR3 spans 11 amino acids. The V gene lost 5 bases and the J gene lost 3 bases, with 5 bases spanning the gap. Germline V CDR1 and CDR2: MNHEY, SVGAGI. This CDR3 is CASSGSYEQYF. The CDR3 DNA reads TGTGCCAGCAGTGGTAGCTACGAGCAGTACTTC.

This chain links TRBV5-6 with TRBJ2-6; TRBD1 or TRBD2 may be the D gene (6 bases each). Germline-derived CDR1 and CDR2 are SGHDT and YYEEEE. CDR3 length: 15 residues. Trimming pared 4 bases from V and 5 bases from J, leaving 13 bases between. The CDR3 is CASSLRGPRANVLTF. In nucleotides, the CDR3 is TGTGCCAGCAGCCTTCGGGGGCCTAGGGCCAACGTCCTGACTTTC. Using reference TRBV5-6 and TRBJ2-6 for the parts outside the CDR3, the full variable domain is DAGVTQSPTHLIKTRGQQVTLRCSPKSGHDTVSWYQQALGQGPQFIFQYYEEEERQRGNFPDRFSGHQFPNYSSELNVNALLLGDSALYLCASSLRGPRANVLTFGAGSRLTVL.

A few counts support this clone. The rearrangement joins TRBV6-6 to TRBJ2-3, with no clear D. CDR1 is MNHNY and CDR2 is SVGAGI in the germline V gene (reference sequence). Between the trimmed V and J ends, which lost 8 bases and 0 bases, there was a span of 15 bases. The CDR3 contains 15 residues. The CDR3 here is CASRKAMASTDTQYF. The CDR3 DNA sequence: TGTGCCAGCCGGAAAGCTATGGCTAGCACAGATACGCAGTATTTT.

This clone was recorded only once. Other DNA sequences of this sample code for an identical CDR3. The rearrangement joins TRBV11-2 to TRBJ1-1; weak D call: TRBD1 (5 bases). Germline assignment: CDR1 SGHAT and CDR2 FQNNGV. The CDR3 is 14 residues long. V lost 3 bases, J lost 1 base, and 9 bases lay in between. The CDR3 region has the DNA TGTGCCAGCAGCTTTACGGGGGGGAACACTGAAGCTTTCTTT. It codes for CASSFTGGNTEAFF.

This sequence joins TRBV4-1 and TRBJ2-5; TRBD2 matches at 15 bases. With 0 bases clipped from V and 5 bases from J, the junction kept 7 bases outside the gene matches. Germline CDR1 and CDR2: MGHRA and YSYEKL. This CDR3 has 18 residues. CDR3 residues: CASSQDGLAGGFGETQYF. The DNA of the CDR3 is TGCGCCAGCAGCCAAGACGGACTAGCGGGAGGGTTTGGGGAGACCCAGTACTTC.

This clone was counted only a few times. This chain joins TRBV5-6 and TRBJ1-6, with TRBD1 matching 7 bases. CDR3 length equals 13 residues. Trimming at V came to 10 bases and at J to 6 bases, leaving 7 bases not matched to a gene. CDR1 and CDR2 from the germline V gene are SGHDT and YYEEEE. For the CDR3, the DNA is TGTGCCGAAAGTAGGGGGCTTAATTCACCCCTCCACTTT. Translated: CAESRGLNSPLHF.

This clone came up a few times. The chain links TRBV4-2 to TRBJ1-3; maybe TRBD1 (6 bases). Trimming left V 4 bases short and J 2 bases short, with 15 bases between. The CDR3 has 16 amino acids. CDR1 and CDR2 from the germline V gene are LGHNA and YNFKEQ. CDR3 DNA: TGTGCCAGCAGCCGGGACGGGGACAAGACTGGAAACACCATATATTTT. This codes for CASSRDGDKTGNTIYF.

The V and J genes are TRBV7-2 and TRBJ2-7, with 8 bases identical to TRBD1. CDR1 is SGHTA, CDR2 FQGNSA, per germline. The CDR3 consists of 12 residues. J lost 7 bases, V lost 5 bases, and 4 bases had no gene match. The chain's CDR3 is CASSSQGAEQYF. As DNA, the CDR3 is TGTGCCAGCAGCAGCCAGGGGGCAGAGCAGTACTTC. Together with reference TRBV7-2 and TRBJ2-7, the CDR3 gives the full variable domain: GAGVSQSPSNKVTEKGKDVELRCDPISGHTALYWYRQSLGQGLEFLIYFQGNSAPDKSGLPSDRFSAERTGGSVSTLTIQRTQQEDSAVYLCASSSQGAEQYFGPGTRLTVT.

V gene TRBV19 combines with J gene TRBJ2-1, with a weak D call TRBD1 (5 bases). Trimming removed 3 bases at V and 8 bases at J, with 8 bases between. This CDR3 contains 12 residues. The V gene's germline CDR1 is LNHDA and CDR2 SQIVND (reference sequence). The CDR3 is CASSMGPYEQFF. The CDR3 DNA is TGTGCCAGTAGTATGGGGCCCTATGAGCAGTTCTTC.

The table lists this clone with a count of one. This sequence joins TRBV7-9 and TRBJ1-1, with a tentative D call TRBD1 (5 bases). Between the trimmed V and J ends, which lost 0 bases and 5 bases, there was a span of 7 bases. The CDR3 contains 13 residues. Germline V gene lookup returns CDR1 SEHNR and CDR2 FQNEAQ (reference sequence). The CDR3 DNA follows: TGTGCCAGCAGCTTAGCCAGGGAAACTGAAGCTTTCTTT. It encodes CASSLARETEAFF.

DNA for the CDR3: TGTGCCAGCAGCTTGGGATCCAGGCGGGACTACAGCACAGATACGCAGTATTTT. This encodes CASSLGSRRDYSTDTQYF. The chain has TRBV5-4 and TRBJ2-3, with 7 bases identical to TRBD2. The V and J ends lost 0 bases and 0 bases, in that order; junction bases with no gene match: 10. The CDR3 sequence is 18 residues long. Germline V gives CDR1 SGHNT, CDR2 YYREEE (reference sequence). The full variable domain, rest sourced from reference TRBV5-4 and TRBJ2-3, is ETGVTQSPTHLIKTRGQQVTLRCSSQSGHNTVSWYQQALGQGPQFIFQYYREEENGRGNFPPRFSGLQFPNYSSELNVNALELDDSALYLCASSLGSRRDYSTDTQYFGPGTRLTVL.

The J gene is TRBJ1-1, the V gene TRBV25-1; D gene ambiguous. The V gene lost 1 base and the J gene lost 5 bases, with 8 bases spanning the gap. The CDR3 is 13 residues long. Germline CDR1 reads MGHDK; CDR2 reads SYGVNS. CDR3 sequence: CASSESGETEAFF. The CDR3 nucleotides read TGTGCCAGCAGTGAATCAGGAGAAACTGAAGCTTTCTTT.

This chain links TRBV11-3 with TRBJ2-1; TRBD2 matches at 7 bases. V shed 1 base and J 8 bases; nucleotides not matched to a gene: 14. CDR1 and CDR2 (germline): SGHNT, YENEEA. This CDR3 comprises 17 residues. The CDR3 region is CASSLAFLGGRAYEQFF. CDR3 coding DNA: TGTGCCAGCAGCTTAGCATTCCTAGGCGGGAGAGCATATGAGCAGTTCTTC.

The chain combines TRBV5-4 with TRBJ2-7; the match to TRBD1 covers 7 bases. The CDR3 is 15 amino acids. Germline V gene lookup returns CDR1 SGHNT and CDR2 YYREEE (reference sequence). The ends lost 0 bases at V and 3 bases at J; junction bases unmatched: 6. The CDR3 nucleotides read TGTGCCAGCAGCTTGGTTTGGGCAGGGGGCTACGAGCAGTACTTC. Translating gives CASSLVWAGGYEQYF.

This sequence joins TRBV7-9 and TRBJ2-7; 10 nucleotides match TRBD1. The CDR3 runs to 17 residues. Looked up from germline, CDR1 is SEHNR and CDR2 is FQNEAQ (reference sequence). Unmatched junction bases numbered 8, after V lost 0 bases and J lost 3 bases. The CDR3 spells CASSLAPPGQGNYEQYF. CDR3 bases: TGTGCCAGCAGCTTAGCACCCCCGGGACAGGGGAACTACGAGCAGTACTTC.

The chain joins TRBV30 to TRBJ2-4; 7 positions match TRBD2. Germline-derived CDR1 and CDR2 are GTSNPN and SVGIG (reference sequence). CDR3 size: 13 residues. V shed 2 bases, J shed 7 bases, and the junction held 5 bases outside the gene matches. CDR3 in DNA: TGTGCCTGGAGTACGGGGGAGGGGAACATTCAGTACTTC. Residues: CAWSTGEGNIQYF.

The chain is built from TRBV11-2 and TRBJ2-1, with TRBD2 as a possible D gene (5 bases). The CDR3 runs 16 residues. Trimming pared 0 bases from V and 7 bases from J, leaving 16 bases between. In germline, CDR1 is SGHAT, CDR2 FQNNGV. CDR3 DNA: TGTGCCAGCAGCTTAGAGGCGGGTGGAGGCCTTAATGAGCAGTTCTTC. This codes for CASSLEAGGGLNEQFF.

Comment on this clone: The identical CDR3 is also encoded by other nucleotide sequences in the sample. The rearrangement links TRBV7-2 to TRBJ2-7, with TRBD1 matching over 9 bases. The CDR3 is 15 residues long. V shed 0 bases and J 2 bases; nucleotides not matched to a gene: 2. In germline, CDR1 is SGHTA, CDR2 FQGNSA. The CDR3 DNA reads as TGTGCCAGCAGCTTAGCGGGACAGGGCACCTACGAGCAGTACTTC. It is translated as CASSLAGQGTYEQYF.

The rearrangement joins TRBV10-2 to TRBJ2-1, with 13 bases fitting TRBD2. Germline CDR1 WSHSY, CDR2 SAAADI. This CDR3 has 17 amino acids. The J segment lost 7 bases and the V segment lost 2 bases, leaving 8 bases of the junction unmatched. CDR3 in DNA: TGCGCCAGCAGTGAGGGGGGACTAGCGGGACCGCGGAATGAGCAGTTCTTC. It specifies CASSEGGLAGPRNEQFF.

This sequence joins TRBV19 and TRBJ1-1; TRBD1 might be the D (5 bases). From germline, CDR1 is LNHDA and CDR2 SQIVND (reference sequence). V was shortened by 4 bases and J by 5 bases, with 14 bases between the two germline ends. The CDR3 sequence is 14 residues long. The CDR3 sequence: CASSTYGGLTEAFF. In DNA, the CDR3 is TGTGCCAGTAGTACCTATGGGGGACTGACTGAAGCTTTCTTT. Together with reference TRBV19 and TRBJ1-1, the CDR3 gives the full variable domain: DGGITQSPKYLFRKEGQNVTLSCEQNLNHDAMYWYRQDPGQGLRLIYYSQIVNDFQKGDIAEGYSVSREKKESFPLTVTSAQKNPTAFYLCASSTYGGLTEAFFGQGTRLTVV.

In nucleotides, the CDR3 is TGTGCCAGCAGCTTAGACAGGGTAGGCAATCAGCCCCAGCATTTT. It is translated as CASSLDRVGNQPQHF. V usage is TRBV11-2 and J usage is TRBJ1-5, with D possibly being TRBD1 (5 bases). This CDR3 is 15 amino acids long. V was clipped by 0 bases and J by 2 bases, with 8 bases between them. The germline CDR1 and CDR2 sequences are SGHAT and FQNNGV.

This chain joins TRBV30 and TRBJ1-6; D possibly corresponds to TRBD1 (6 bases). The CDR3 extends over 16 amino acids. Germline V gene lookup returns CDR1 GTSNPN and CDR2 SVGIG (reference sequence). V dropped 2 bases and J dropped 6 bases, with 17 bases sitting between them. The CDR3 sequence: CAWSMNPGHGNSPLHF. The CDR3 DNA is TGTGCCTGGAGTATGAACCCGGGACACGGTAATTCACCCCTCCACTTT. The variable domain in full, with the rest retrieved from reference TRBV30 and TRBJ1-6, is SQTIHQWPATLVQPVGSPLSLECTVEGTSNPNLYWYRQAAGRGLQLLFYSVGIGQISSEVPQNLSASRPQDRQFILSSKKLLLSDSGFYLCAWSMNPGHGNSPLHFGNGTRLTVT.

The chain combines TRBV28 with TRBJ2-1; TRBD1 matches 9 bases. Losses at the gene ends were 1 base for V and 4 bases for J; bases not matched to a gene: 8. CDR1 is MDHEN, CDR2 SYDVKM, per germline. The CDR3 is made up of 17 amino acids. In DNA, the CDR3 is TGTGCCAGCAGTTTATTTTCCCGGGACAGGGCATACAATGAGCAGTTCTTC. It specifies CASSLFSRDRAYNEQFF.

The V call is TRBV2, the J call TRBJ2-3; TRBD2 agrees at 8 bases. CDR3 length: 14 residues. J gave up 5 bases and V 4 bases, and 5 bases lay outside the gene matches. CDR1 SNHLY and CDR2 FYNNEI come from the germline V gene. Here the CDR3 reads CASSARAGGDTQYF. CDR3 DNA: TGTGCCAGCAGTGCACGGGCGGGGGGAGATACGCAGTATTTT. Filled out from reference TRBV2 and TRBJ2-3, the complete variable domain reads EPEVTQTPSHQVTQMGQEVILRCVPISNHLYFYWYRQILGQKVEFLVSFYNNEISEKSEIFDDQFSVERPDGSNFTLKIRSTKLEDSAMYFCASSARAGGDTQYFGPGTRLTVL.

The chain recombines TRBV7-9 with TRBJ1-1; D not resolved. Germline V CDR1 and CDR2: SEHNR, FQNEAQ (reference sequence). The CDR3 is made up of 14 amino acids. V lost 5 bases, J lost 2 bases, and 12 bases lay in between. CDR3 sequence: CASSLRVGNTEAFF. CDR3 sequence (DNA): TGTGCCAGCAGCCTTAGGGTGGGAAACACTGAAGCTTTCTTT.

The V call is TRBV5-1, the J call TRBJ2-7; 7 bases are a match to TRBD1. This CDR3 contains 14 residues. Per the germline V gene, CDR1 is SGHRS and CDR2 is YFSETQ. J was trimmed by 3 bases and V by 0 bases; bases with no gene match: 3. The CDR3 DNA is TGCGCCAGCAGCTTGGAGACAGGGAACTACGAGCAGTACTTC. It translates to CASSLETGNYEQYF.

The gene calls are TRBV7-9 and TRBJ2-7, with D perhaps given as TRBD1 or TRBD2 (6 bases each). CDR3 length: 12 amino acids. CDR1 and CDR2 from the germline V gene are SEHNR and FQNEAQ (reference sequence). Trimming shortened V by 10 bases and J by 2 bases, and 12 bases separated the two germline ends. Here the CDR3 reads CATGGGTYEQYF. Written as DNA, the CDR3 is TGTGCCACCGGAGGGGGTACCTACGAGCAGTACTTC.

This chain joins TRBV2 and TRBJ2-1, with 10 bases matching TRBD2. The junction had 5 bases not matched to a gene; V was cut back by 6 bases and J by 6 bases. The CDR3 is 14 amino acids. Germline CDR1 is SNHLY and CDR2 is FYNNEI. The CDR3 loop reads CASSEREGINEQFF. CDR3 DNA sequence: TGTGCCAGCAGCGAGCGGGAGGGCATCAATGAGCAGTTCTTC.

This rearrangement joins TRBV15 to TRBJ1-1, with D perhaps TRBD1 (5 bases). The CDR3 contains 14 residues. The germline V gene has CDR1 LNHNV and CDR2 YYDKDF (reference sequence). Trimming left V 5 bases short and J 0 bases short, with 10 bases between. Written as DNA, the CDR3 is TGTGCCACCAGCGAGGGGCGCATGAACACTGAAGCTTTCTTT. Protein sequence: CATSEGRMNTEAFF.